This T cell receptor (beta chain) was recovered during a study of cytomegalovirus exposure and HLA in healthy donors. About the study: T cells numbering around 190 million yielded more than 100 million unique TCR beta sequences in an earlier analysis.

Germline CDR1 is SNHLY and CDR2 is FYNNEI. The CDR3 runs to 13 residues. V lost 6 bases and J 2 bases, leaving 11 bases between the germline ends. This clone was seen a handful of times. Its antigen remains unidentified. General study results and limits: CMV serostatus was the only recorded immune exposure for donors. For TCR beta chains, V- and J-gene trimming was later linked to a missense DCLRE1C variant. Specificity for CMV antigens was confirmed in vitro for three of the CMV-associated chains.

PCR involved 60 Vbeta and 13 Jbeta primers. TCRdb's table, derived via immunoSEQ multiplex PCR, lists solely in-frame clones and lacks some. The table lists more than 130,000 clones, around 76% of them singletons, with 2.5% to 3.5% in the top ten. This chain uses TRBV2 with TRBJ2-7; maybe TRBD2 (5 bases). The sequence was obtained from a male donor in good health and CMV-seronegative. Sequencing was performed on PBMCs. The CDR3 region is CASREDVAYEQYF. The DNA of the CDR3 is TGTGCCAGCAGGGAGGACGTAGCCTACGAGCAGTACTTC.